One sample yielded the 24 T cell receptor beta chains listed below, sequenced in a study of T cell responses to AZD1222 COVID-19 vaccine (dated by TCRdb to about 2021). The time point label, read with the paper, signifies: baseline before first vaccination. The library was built by means of the immunoSEQ multiplex PCR assay. TCRdb re-hosts the immuneACCESS table, in-frame sequences only. Its copies lack some clones; in the studies checked, an unresolved V gene accounts for under half of them, and the cause for the rest is not known. In all, the sample holds roughly 67,000 clones, and about 90% of those were seen once. Less than 9.5% of the sample is in the top ten clones. The sample was peripheral blood, taken on day 0 of AZD1222 vaccination. Source of these receptors: an adult in good health.

The chain has TRBV25-1 and TRBJ2-5; either TRBD1 or TRBD2 may fit D (6 bases each). The CDR3 has 14 amino acids. Trimming cost V 5 bases and J 4 bases, with 14 bases left between them. The germline CDR1 and CDR2 sequences are MGHDK and SYGVNS. CDR3: CASSLQGGPETQYF. In DNA, the CDR3 is TGTGCCAGCAGTTTACAGGGAGGCCCAGAGACCCAGTACTTC.

The chain employs TRBV21-1 and TRBJ1-6; TRBD1 was called by the table and not checked on the DNA. TRBV21-1 is assigned pseudogene status. The CDR3 covers 18 residues. CDR3 DNA sequence: TGTGCCAGCAGAGGGGGGAAGACAGGGAACGACCCTAATTCACCCCTCCACTTT. Its protein is CASRGGKTGNDPNSPLHF.

The CDR3 region is CASSEGGGGGYTF. The CDR3 bases are TGTGCCAGCAGCGAGGGGGGGGGCGGTGGCTACACCTTC. The chain combines TRBV5-4 with TRBJ1-2; D may be TRBD1 (6 bases). The V end lost 4 bases, the J end lost 7 bases, and 14 bases lay between the germline ends. In germline, CDR1 is SGHNT, CDR2 YYREEE (reference sequence). The CDR3 length is 13 residues.

The gene calls are TRBV7-9 and TRBJ1-2; possible D gene TRBD1, 5 bases. The CDR3 contains 15 residues. Trimming removed 0 bases at V and 6 bases at J, with 14 bases between. Germline V gene sequence: CDR1 SEHNR, CDR2 FQNEAQ (reference sequence). The CDR3 DNA reads TGTGCCAGCAGCTTAGCGGGGCCGTCGGGGGATGGCTACACCTTC. Residues: CASSLAGPSGDGYTF.

This chain uses TRBV6-2 or TRBV6-3 with TRBJ2-7; D is unclear. The V end lost 6 bases, the J end lost 2 bases, and 11 bases lay between the germline ends. The CDR3 is made up of 13 amino acids. CDR1 and CDR2 from the germline V gene are MNHEY and SVGEGT. CDR3 in amino acids: CASSRQGPYEQYF. The CDR3 DNA follows: TGTGCCAGCAGCCGACAAGGGCCCTACGAGCAGTACTTC.

The rearrangement links TRBV6-6 to TRBJ1-1; no clear D. V dropped 6 bases and J dropped 3 bases, with 14 bases sitting between them. The CDR3 length is 14 residues. The germline gives CDR1 MNHNY, CDR2 SVGAGI (reference sequence). CDR3 sequence: CASSDRTGDTEAFF. CDR3 DNA sequence: TGTGCCAGCAGCGACCGGACGGGCGACACTGAAGCTTTCTTT.

Sample share makes this clone medium-sized. The chain is built from TRBV3-1 (or the pseudogene TRBV3-2) and TRBJ2-2; D call uncertain. This CDR3 is 15 amino acids long. Germline V gene data show CDR1 as LGHDT and CDR2 as YNNKEL (reference sequence). V lost 0 bases and J lost 4, with 9 bases in between. CDR3 DNA sequence: TGTGCCAGCAGCCAAGACTTTAGCCCCACCGGGGAGCTGTTTTTT. It yields the protein CASSQDFSPTGELFF.

V and J are TRBV4-2 and TRBJ2-1; TRBD2 matches at 7 bases. The CDR3 is 15 residues long. V shed 4 bases, J shed 3 bases, and the junction held 6 bases outside the gene matches. CDR1 and CDR2 (germline): LGHNA, YNFKEQ. CDR3 DNA: TGTGCCAGCAGCCCGGCCGGGACTAACTACAATGAGCAGTTCTTC. Its translation is CASSPAGTNYNEQFF.

The chain recombines TRBV6-2 or TRBV6-3 with TRBJ2-5; no reliable D call. This CDR3 region has 14 residues. Germline CDR1 is MNHEY and CDR2 is SVGEGT. V was trimmed by 2 bases and J by 2 bases, leaving 9 bases between them. The CDR3 loop reads CASSYGSEQETQYF. The CDR3 nucleotides are TGTGCCAGCAGTTACGGCTCTGAACAAGAGACCCAGTACTTC.

The chain has TRBV2 and TRBJ1-1, with 7 bases matching TRBD1. V shed 8 bases, J shed 1 base, and the junction held 10 bases outside the gene matches. This CDR3 is built from 15 residues. Germline assignment: CDR1 SNHLY and CDR2 FYNNEI. CDR3 nucleotides: TGTGCCAGCCGGGGACGGACAGGATCGAACACTGAAGCTTTCTTT. Protein product: CASRGRTGSNTEAFF.

This chain connects TRBV21-1 to TRBJ1-5. TRBV21-1 is classified as a pseudogene. The CDR3 spans 17 residues. The CDR3 protein is CASSKGWRALRNQPQHF. Written as DNA, the CDR3 is TGTGCCAGCAGCAAAGGGTGGAGGGCCCTGAGGAATCAGCCCCAGCATTTT.

The chain is built from TRBV27 and TRBJ2-7, with 8 bases aligning to TRBD2. The ends lost 6 bases at V and 0 bases at J; junction bases unmatched: 7. CDR3 length: 15 amino acids. Germline-derived CDR1 and CDR2 are MNHEY and SMNVEV (reference sequence). This CDR3 is CASSPDGRGSYEQYF. The CDR3 DNA is TGTGCCAGCAGCCCAGACGGGAGGGGCTCCTACGAGCAGTACTTC.

The chain couples TRBV18 to TRBJ2-1, with TRBD2 matching 9 bases. Trimming removed 3 bases from V and 7 bases from J; junction bases left unmatched: 10. This CDR3 contains 16 residues. Germline CDR1 is KGHSH and CDR2 is LQKENI. The CDR3 loop is CASSPLAGRGRNEQFF. The DNA for the CDR3 is TGTGCCAGCTCACCCCTAGCGGGACGGGGCCGGAATGAGCAGTTCTTC.

This clone was observed once. The chain uses TRBV6-1 and TRBJ2-1; 12 bases fit TRBD2. This CDR3 comprises 16 residues. Germline values: CDR1 MNHNS, CDR2 SASEGT. Trimming took 3 bases from V and 8 from J; bases not matched to a gene: 8. In DNA, the CDR3 is TGTGCCAGCAGTGAGCGGGGCACTAGCGGGAGGCATGAGCAGTTCTTC. Its protein is CASSERGTSGRHEQFF.

V gene TRBV6-1 combines with J gene TRBJ2-1, with 9 bases lining up with TRBD2. V was pared by 3 bases and J by 8 bases, with 11 bases of the junction left unmatched. The germline CDR1 and CDR2 sequences are MNHNS and SASEGT. This CDR3 region has 16 residues. The CDR3 reads CASSDIGLARGDEQFF. For the CDR3, the DNA is TGTGCCAGCAGTGATATTGGACTAGCGAGAGGGGATGAGCAGTTCTTC.

This chain connects TRBV27 to TRBJ2-3; the match to TRBD2 covers 8 bases. CDR1 is MNHEY, CDR2 SMNVEV, per germline (reference sequence). This CDR3 contains 15 residues. Trimming took 6 bases from V and 5 from J; bases not matched to a gene: 10. Here the CDR3 reads CASSLSGSYGDTQYF. The CDR3 region has the DNA TGTGCCAGCAGCTTAAGCGGGAGTTACGGAGATACGCAGTATTTT.

The chain employs TRBV6-2 or TRBV6-3 and TRBJ2-7; D is possibly TRBD2 (5 bases). The CDR3 runs to 16 residues. Germline CDR1 is MNHEY and CDR2 is SVGEGT. Deletions cut 4 bases from V and 0 bases from J, with 16 bases between. CDR3 residues: CASSFSKRRSSYEQYF. The CDR3 coding sequence is TGTGCCAGCAGTTTCTCCAAGCGGAGGAGCTCCTACGAGCAGTACTTC.

This clone was counted only a few times. The rearrangement uses TRBV5-1 and TRBJ2-7, with D perhaps TRBD1 or TRBD2 (5 bases each). Germline CDR1 is SGHRS and CDR2 is YFSETQ. CDR3 length equals 15 residues. Trimming removed 2 bases at V and 3 bases at J, with 15 bases between. CDR3 sequence: CASSLIPGAYYEQYF. In DNA form, the CDR3 reads TGCGCCAGCAGCTTAATACCCGGGGCCTACTACGAGCAGTACTTC.

This sequence joins TRBV4-2 and TRBJ2-1, with no clear D. The CDR3 is 14 residues long. Trimming left V 4 bases short and J 6 bases short, with 13 bases between. Germline V gives CDR1 LGHNA, CDR2 YNFKEQ. The DNA of the CDR3 is TGTGCCAGCAGCCTGTTAACGGGCCGCAATGAGCAGTTCTTC. Encoded protein: CASSLLTGRNEQFF.

The rearrangement links TRBV6-5 to TRBJ1-1, with D perhaps matching TRBD1 (5 bases). V shed 1 base and J shed 0 bases, with 12 bases lying between them. CDR3 length equals 16 residues. Germline CDR1 and CDR2: MNHEY and SVGAGI. The CDR3 spells CASSYFPGPLNTEAFF. The DNA of the CDR3 is TGTGCCAGCAGTTACTTCCCGGGACCTCTGAACACTGAAGCTTTCTTT.

The rearrangement uses TRBV2 and TRBJ1-1; 9 positions match TRBD1. There are 13 residues in the CDR3. The V gene end was trimmed by 6 bases and the J gene end by 2 bases; junction bases not matched to a gene: 1. Germline V gene data show CDR1 as SNHLY and CDR2 as FYNNEI. The CDR3 DNA reads as TGTGCCAGCAGGGACAGGGGAAACACTGAAGCTTTCTTT. It translates to CASRDRGNTEAFF.

CDR3 sequence (DNA): TGCGCCAGCAGGGACGTTACGGGCGAGCAGTACTTC. Translation gives CASRDVTGEQYF. The J gene is TRBJ2-7, the V gene TRBV10-1; the D is unclear. Germline lookup yields CDR1 WNHNN and CDR2 SYGVQD (reference sequence). This CDR3 has 12 residues. The V and J ends lost 6 bases and 6 bases respectively, with 12 bases between them.

The gene calls are TRBV9 and TRBJ2-1, with TRBD1 matching 7 bases. The CDR3 consists of 16 residues. J gave up 2 bases and V 0 bases, and 5 bases lay outside the gene matches. Germline CDR1 reads SGDLS; CDR2 reads YYNGEE. CDR3 amino acids: CASSVGDRVTYNEQFF. In nucleotides, the CDR3 is TGTGCCAGCAGCGTAGGAGACAGGGTCACCTACAATGAGCAGTTCTTC. The full variable domain, rest sourced from reference TRBV9 and TRBJ2-1, is DSGVTQTPKHLITATGQRVTLRCSPRSGDLSVYWYQQSLDQGLQFLIQYYNGEERAKGNILERFSAQQFPDLHSELNLSSLELGDSALYFCASSVGDRVTYNEQFFGPGTRLTVL.

The chain carries TRBV4-1 and TRBJ1-2, with D hard to call. V was trimmed by 1 base and J by 8 bases, leaving 17 bases between them. CDR1 is MGHRA and CDR2 is YSYEKL in the germline V gene. The CDR3 totals 15 residues. The CDR3 sequence: CASSQVGRTKVGYTF. Written as DNA, the CDR3 is TGCGCCAGCAGCCAAGTGGGAAGAACCAAGGTCGGCTACACCTTC.